Sequencing of this T cell receptor (beta chain) was carried out in a study of T cells after yellow fever vaccination (dated by TCRdb to about 2019). Regarding the complete study: Libraries from fractions with low cell numbers were prepared with the SMART-Seq v4 Ultra Low Input RNA kit. To follow T-cell clones before and after both primary and booster YFV17D yellow fever vaccination, bulk TCR alpha and beta repertoires underwent longitudinal sequencing. Two healthy male donors, one aged 18 to 30 and one aged 30 to 40 years, made up the cohort. Blood was drawn at multiple timepoints before and after primary and secondary immunization, with bulk PBMC replicates and cell subsets isolated. Paper-wide results and their limitations: Most clones expanded after primary vaccination were re-detected after the booster (almost 98% of CD4 and approximately 88% of CD8), suggesting broad memory maintenance. Computational filtering was needed because FACS-sorted repertoires could contain abundant contaminating clonotypes from the bulk population. The study included only a couple of donors, which limits how far the findings can be generalized. A small share of clonotypes occurred in both CD4 and CD8 compartments, likely arising from convergent recombination. The secondary T-cell response was weaker than the primary response but faster, peaking on day 5 instead of day 15.

Instrument used: Illumina NovaSeq 6000. TCR cDNA was synthesized by 5'RACE template switching, which introduced a universal primer site and unique molecular identifiers. Priming of cDNA synthesis was performed from both the TCR alpha and TCR beta constant segments. Libraries were amplified in two PCR steps, with sample barcodes and sequencing adapters added in the second step. Sequencing of the libraries was done on either Illumina HiSeq 2500 (2x100 bp) or NovaSeq (2x150 bp). The original pipeline was this. MIGEC handled demultiplexing of reads and collapsing into UMI consensus sequences, while MiXCR performed V(D)J alignment. Clonotypes responding to the vaccine were identified with edgeR on replicate PBMC samples, with the criteria of FDR below 0.01 and a log2 fold change above 5 up to day 15. Each bulk clonotype received a CD4 or CD8 identity based on whether the sequenced CD4 or CD8 repertoire contained that clonotype at higher abundance. TCRdb handled the public reads itself, with Q25 trimming in fastp and clone calling in MiXCR, and kept productive beta chains. Each entry is one CDR3 protein sequence, shown with its most common DNA and genes. The authors' filters were not applied to this entry. Within this sample are approximately 120,000 distinct CDR3 sequences, with roughly 9% of them counted one time only. The ten largest clones represent approximately 37% of the sample.

V lost 3 bases and J lost 2 bases; the stretch between them is 10 bases long. The CDR3 holds 14 amino acids from the cysteine to the phenylalanine. Only the CDR3 DNA stays, 42 bases, in frame from base 1. Taken with the paper, the label for treatment or condition translates to: live attenuated yellow fever vaccine strain. A standard Ficoll-Paque protocol was used to isolate PBMCs from peripheral blood. CD4 and CD8 T-cell fractions were isolated with Dynabeads CD4 and CD8 positive selection kits. TriZol was used to extract RNA from bulk PBMCs, from CD4 and CD8 fractions, and from dextramer-positive and dextramer-negative fractions. Details on this clonotype: The antigen it binds to is not known. No per-base quality is available; no much larger clone lies one base away.

The sequence is built from TRBV12-3 or TRBV12-4 and TRBJ2-5; TRBD2 is perhaps the D gene, given 6 matching bases. The sequence came from a man aged 18 to 30 who received the YFV17D yellow fever vaccine. This specimen was CD8+ T cells sorted from PBMCs, taken on the day of the yellow fever booster vaccination. The DNA sequence is as follows: TGTGCCAGCAGTTTGTCCCGGGGGCAAGAGACCCAGTACTTC. The encoded protein is CASSLSRGQETQYF.